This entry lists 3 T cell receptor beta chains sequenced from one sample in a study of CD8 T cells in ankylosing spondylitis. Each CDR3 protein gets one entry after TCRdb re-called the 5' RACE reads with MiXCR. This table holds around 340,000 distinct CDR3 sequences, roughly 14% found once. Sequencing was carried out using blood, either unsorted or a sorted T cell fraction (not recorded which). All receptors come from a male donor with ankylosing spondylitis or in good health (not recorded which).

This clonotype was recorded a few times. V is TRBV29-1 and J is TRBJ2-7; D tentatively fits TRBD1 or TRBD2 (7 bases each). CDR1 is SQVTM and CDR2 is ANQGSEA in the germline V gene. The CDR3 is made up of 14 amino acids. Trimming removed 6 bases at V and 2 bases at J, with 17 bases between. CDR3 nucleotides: TGCAGCGTCGGCCCCAGGGGGGGAACCTACGAGCAGTACTTC. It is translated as CSVGPRGGTYEQYF.

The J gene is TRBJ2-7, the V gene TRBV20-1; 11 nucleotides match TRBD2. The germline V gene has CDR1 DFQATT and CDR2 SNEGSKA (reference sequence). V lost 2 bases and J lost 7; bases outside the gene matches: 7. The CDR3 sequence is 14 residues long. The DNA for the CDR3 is TGCAGTGCTAGATCCGAACTAGCGGGAGCAGAGCAGTACTTC. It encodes CSARSELAGAEQYF.

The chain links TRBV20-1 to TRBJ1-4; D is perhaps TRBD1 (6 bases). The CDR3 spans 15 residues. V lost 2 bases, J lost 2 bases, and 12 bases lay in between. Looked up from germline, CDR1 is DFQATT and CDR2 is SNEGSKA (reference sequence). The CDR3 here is CSARRIGGTNEKLFF. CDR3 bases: TGCAGTGCTAGAAGGATCGGGGGCACTAATGAAAAACTGTTTTTT.